What follows is one T cell receptor (beta chain) and its context. Its antigen is undetermined. This specimen belongs to a study of regulatory T cells in long-lasting Graves disease. The study's findings and limits: TRBV28, TRBJ1-2 and TRBJ2-5 were favored in persistent disease.

Indicated time point: newly diagnosed GD, antithyroid drugs for less than 3 months. The TCR library was made from RNA extracted from PBMCs. The CDR3 extends over 14 amino acids. CDR1 and CDR2 from the germline V gene are MNHEY and SMNVEV (reference sequence). Trimming left V 6 bases short and J 5 bases short, with 14 bases between. The TCR beta library used iRepertoire HTBI primers with Arm-PCR amplification of CDR3. TCRdb called the multiplex PCR reads again in MiXCR, with one record for every CDR3 protein. This sample has more than 400,000 distinct CDR3 sequences, with roughly 16% found just once. These same records also appear under a second study, on T cells in Graves' hyperthyroidism and ophthalmopathy.

Sequences were derived from peripheral blood mononuclear cells (PBMCs), sampled at new diagnosis, from a patient treated with antithyroid drugs. The genes are TRBV27 and TRBJ2-1, with D perhaps matching TRBD2 (6 bases). This TCR derives from a man in his forties with Graves disease. The CDR3 region is CASSFRERHNEQFF. In DNA form, the CDR3 reads TGTGCCAGCAGCTTCCGGGAGAGGCACAATGAGCAGTTCTTC.